One and the same sample provided the 25 T cell receptor beta chains below, sequenced in a study of siplizumab effects on memory and regulatory T cells. The method was immunoSEQ multiplex PCR; TCRdb's version includes in-frame clones alone and lacks a portion of them. The sample contains around 100,000 clones, around 93% of which appear only once. Sequences were obtained from non-Treg CD4+ T cells sorted from blood. The receptor set was obtained from a human donor in good health.

The chain has TRBV19 and TRBJ2-4; D may match TRBD1 or TRBD2 (6 bases each). CDR1 is LNHDA and CDR2 is SQIVND in the germline V gene (reference sequence). Trimming shortened V by 0 bases and J by 6 bases, and 12 bases separated the two germline ends. The CDR3 contains 15 residues. The CDR3 region is CASSIDRKGGNIQYF. The CDR3 region has the DNA TGTGCCAGTAGTATAGATCGTAAGGGGGGAAACATTCAGTACTTC.

The chain has TRBV21-1 and TRBJ1-4; the table's D call of TRBD1 was not tested on the DNA. TRBV21-1 is reported as a pseudogene. CDR3 length: 18 amino acids. The CDR3 sequence: CASSRPGDKGKANEKLFF. Written as DNA, the CDR3 is TGTGCCAGCAGCAGACCAGGGGACAAAGGAAAGGCTAATGAAAAACTGTTTTTT.

The chain links TRBV28 to TRBJ2-3, with TRBD2 matching 7 bases. CDR3 length: 14 residues. J was trimmed by 2 bases and V by 9 bases; bases with no gene match: 8. Germline V lookup: CDR1 MDHEN, CDR2 SYDVKM. CDR3 nucleotide sequence: TGTGCCAGTCTTAGCGGGTTGAACACAGATACGCAGTATTTT. This gives the protein CASLSGLNTDTQYF.

The chain employs TRBV11-2 and TRBJ2-2; maybe TRBD2 (5 bases). Germline values: CDR1 SGHAT, CDR2 FQNNGV. The ends were cut back, 3 bases at V and 7 bases at J, with 24 bases in the middle. CDR3 length equals 18 residues. The DNA for the CDR3 is TGTGCCAGCAGCTTTATTGGTCCGGGGTCATTAATGGGCGGGGAGCTGTTTTTT. Translated, it gives CASSFIGPGSLMGGELFF.

The chain employs TRBV12-2 and TRBJ2-1; no DNA check was done on the table's D call, TRBD1. TRBV12-2 is a pseudogene locus. The CDR3 is 19 amino acids. CDR3 nucleotides: TGTGCAAGTCGCTTAGGGGGGCGTAGCGTACAGAGCTCCTACAATGAGCAGTTCTTC. Its translation: CASRLGGRSVQSSYNEQFF.

Comments on this clone: Other DNA sequences of this sample code for an identical CDR3. The chain has TRBV7-2 and TRBJ1-3; D remains ambiguous. The CDR3 is made up of 17 amino acids. The V end lost 5 bases, the J end lost 0 bases, and 17 bases lay between the germline ends. Per germline, CDR1 SGHTA and CDR2 FQGNSA. The CDR3 DNA follows: TGTGCCAGCAGCCTAGTGGTGGGCCTCACCTCTGGAAACACCATATATTTT. As protein: CASSLVVGLTSGNTIYF.

This clone was detected only a few times. This sequence joins TRBV18 and TRBJ1-2; 7 nucleotides agree with TRBD1. The V gene end was trimmed by 0 bases and the J gene end by 2 bases; junction bases not matched to a gene: 3. Germline CDR1 reads KGHSH; CDR2 reads LQKENI. The CDR3 is 15 residues long. CDR3 protein: CASSPPPGGNYGYTF. CDR3 coding DNA: TGTGCCAGCTCACCACCGCCAGGGGGAAACTATGGCTACACCTTC.

This chain uses TRBV19 with TRBJ2-7; 8 bases map to TRBD1. This CDR3 is 14 amino acids long. J was trimmed by 1 base and V by 4 bases; bases with no gene match: 3. Germline V gene lookup returns CDR1 LNHDA and CDR2 SQIVND (reference sequence). In DNA form, the CDR3 reads TGTGCCAGTAGTAGACAGGGGCCTTCCTACGAGCAGTACTTC. Its protein product is CASSRQGPSYEQYF.

This chain connects TRBV9 to TRBJ1-1, with 8 nucleotides matching TRBD1. There are 14 residues in the CDR3. CDR1 and CDR2 from the germline V gene are SGDLS and YYNGEE. V lost 2 bases to trimming and J lost 2 bases; unmatched junction nucleotides: 2. In DNA, the CDR3 is TGTGCCAGCAGCGTGGGGACAGGAAACACTGAAGCTTTCTTT. It is translated as CASSVGTGNTEAFF.

The sample holds one count of this clone. The chain has TRBV2 and TRBJ2-3; no reliable D call. Germline CDR1 SNHLY, CDR2 FYNNEI. The V end was cut by 4 bases, the J end by 10 bases, with 9 bases between. The length of the CDR3 is 11 residues. The CDR3 sequence is CASSGSAAQYF. CDR3 DNA: TGTGCCAGCAGTGGGTCGGCTGCGCAGTATTTT.

The CDR3 spells CASSRDPGGTEAFF. The CDR3 DNA reads TGTGCCAGCAGTCGGGATCCTGGGGGGACTGAAGCTTTCTTT. The J gene is TRBJ1-1, the V gene TRBV6-1, with D maybe TRBD1 (5 bases). Trimming took off 5 bases at V and 5 bases at J, with 15 bases between the two ends. CDR1 MNHNS and CDR2 SASEGT come from the germline V gene. The CDR3 is made up of 14 amino acids.

The V gene is TRBV19, the J gene TRBJ2-7; D uncertain. The CDR3 spans 14 residues. Trimming pared 5 bases from V and 0 bases from J, leaving 11 bases between. Germline V gives CDR1 LNHDA, CDR2 SQIVND (reference sequence). The CDR3 spells CASSPRAASYEQYF. The CDR3 nucleotides are TGTGCCAGTAGTCCCCGGGCCGCCTCCTACGAGCAGTACTTC. The full variable domain, in which reference TRBV19 and TRBJ2-7 provide the parts outside the CDR3, is DGGITQSPKYLFRKEGQNVTLSCEQNLNHDAMYWYRQDPGQGLRLIYYSQIVNDFQKGDIAEGYSVSREKKESFPLTVTSAQKNPTAFYLCASSPRAASYEQYFGPGTRLTVT.

This clone has just one count. The V and J genes are TRBV5-3 and TRBJ2-3; maybe TRBD2 (5 bases). TRBV5-3 is treated as an ORF (open reading frame) with a function not yet certain. The length of the CDR3 is 11 residues. V gave up 8 bases and J gave up 12 bases, with 16 bases separating them. The CDR3 DNA reads as TGTGCCAGCAGCCACCGGGATAGCCAGTATTTT. It encodes CASSHRDSQYF.

This chain joins TRBV7-8 and TRBJ2-5; TRBD2 might be the D (6 bases). The J call could be wrong; TRBJ2-7 is a better fit for the DNA end. Germline lookup yields CDR1 SGHVS and CDR2 FQNEAQ. The CDR3 covers 14 residues. CDR3 loop: CASSLLARRGEQYF. For the CDR3, the DNA is TGTGCCAGCAGCTTACTAGCACGGAGGGGCGAGCAGTACTTC.

This clone was observed once. J is TRBJ1-2 and V is TRBV19; perhaps TRBD1 as D (6 bases). CDR1 and CDR2 from the germline V gene are LNHDA and SQIVND (reference sequence). The CDR3 loop spans 14 amino acids. Trimming stripped 3 bases from V and 0 bases from J, with 8 bases between. The CDR3 nucleotides are TGTGCCAGTAGTATGGGACATACTAACTATGGCTACACCTTC. Translation: CASSMGHTNYGYTF.

This chain connects TRBV6-9 to TRBJ2-5, with D possibly being TRBD1 (8 bases). The CDR3 sequence is 15 residues long. The ends were cut back, 3 bases at V and 4 bases at J, with 15 bases in the middle. In germline, CDR1 is MNHGY, CDR2 SVAAGI. The CDR3 nucleotides read TGTGCCAGCAGTTACCGACAGGGGAGGGGAGAGACCCAGTACTTC. Amino acid sequence: CASSYRQGRGETQYF.

This chain connects TRBV19 to TRBJ2-1; maybe TRBD2 (5 bases). CDR1 and CDR2 (germline): LNHDA, SQIVND (reference sequence). This CDR3 region has 17 residues. V was pared by 7 bases and J by 6 bases, with 25 bases between. As DNA, the CDR3 is TGTGCCAGTACCTTGCTATCCTTAGCGACCATTTGCAATGAGCAGTTCTTC. Amino acids: CASTLLSLATICNEQFF.

The V and J genes are TRBV5-4 and TRBJ1-2; 10 nucleotides match TRBD1. V was pared by 2 bases and J by 0 bases, with 4 bases of the junction left unmatched. This CDR3 spans 16 amino acids. In germline, CDR1 is SGHNT, CDR2 YYREEE (reference sequence). This CDR3 is CASSFPGQGSNYGYTF. CDR3 coding DNA: TGTGCCAGCAGCTTTCCGGGACAGGGGTCTAACTATGGCTACACCTTC.

This clone came up once. The chain has TRBV7-3 and TRBJ2-5; weak D call: TRBD2 (5 bases). Matching the DNA end better, TRBJ2-7 makes the J call doubtful. Germline CDR1 SGHTA, CDR2 FQGTGA. The CDR3 loop spans 14 amino acids. CDR3 nucleotide sequence: TGTGCCAGCAGCTTATTAGGGAGCTCCTACGAGCAGTACTTC. The encoded protein is CASSLLGSSYEQYF.

V is TRBV18 and J is TRBJ2-7; D might be TRBD1 (6 bases). Per germline, CDR1 KGHSH and CDR2 LQKENI. The CDR3 length is 14 residues. Trimming removed 3 bases from V and 5 bases from J, with 14 bases in between. CDR3 bases: TGTGCCAGCTCACCGCGAGGGGGTGGGAACGAGCAGTACTTC. Translated: CASSPRGGGNEQYF.

As regards this clone: A read error may produce the germline difference seen at one junction end. Other nucleotide sequences from this sample produce the same CDR3. The J gene is TRBJ2-7, the V gene TRBV15; 12 bases are a match to TRBD2. The CDR3 runs to 15 residues. Germline CDR1 and CDR2: LNHNV and YYDKDF (reference sequence). CDR3 bases: TGTGCCACCAGTAGAGAGACTAGCGGGAGCTACGAGCAGTACTTC. This sequence encodes CATSRETSGSYEQYF.

The gene calls are TRBV27 and TRBJ2-7; 10 bases align to TRBD2. Germline lookup yields CDR1 MNHEY and CDR2 SMNVEV (reference sequence). J gave up 3 bases and V 4 bases, and 3 bases lay outside the gene matches. This CDR3 comprises 14 residues. The chain's CDR3 is CASSSSGSGYEQYF. The CDR3 nucleotides read TGTGCCAGCAGTTCTAGCGGGAGCGGCTACGAGCAGTACTTC.

The chain combines TRBV11-3 with TRBJ2-7, with D maybe TRBD2 (6 bases). Per the germline V gene, CDR1 is SGHNT and CDR2 is YENEEA. Trimming left V 5 bases short and J 1 base short, with 18 bases between. The CDR3 contains 16 residues. In DNA, the CDR3 is TGTGCCAGCAGCCCGGGGGTAGCCCAGAGGTCCTACGAGCAGTACTTC. Amino acid sequence: CASSPGVAQRSYEQYF.

The chain links TRBV9 to TRBJ2-3, with TRBD2 matching over 9 bases. V shed 2 bases and J 0 bases; nucleotides not matched to a gene: 4. The germline gives CDR1 SGDLS, CDR2 YYNGEE. The CDR3 has 16 residues. CDR3 loop: CASSVITSGSTDTQYF. The CDR3 DNA follows: TGTGCCAGCAGCGTCATTACTAGCGGGAGCACAGATACGCAGTATTTT.

This clone came up once. The gene calls are TRBV2 and TRBJ2-5, with a weak D call TRBD1 (5 bases). Germline V gives CDR1 SNHLY, CDR2 FYNNEI. Between the trimmed V and J ends, which lost 5 bases and 4 bases, there was a span of 8 bases. The CDR3 has 12 amino acids. CDR3 sequence: CASSSGLETQYF. In DNA form, the CDR3 reads TGTGCCAGCAGTTCAGGGTTAGAGACCCAGTACTTC.